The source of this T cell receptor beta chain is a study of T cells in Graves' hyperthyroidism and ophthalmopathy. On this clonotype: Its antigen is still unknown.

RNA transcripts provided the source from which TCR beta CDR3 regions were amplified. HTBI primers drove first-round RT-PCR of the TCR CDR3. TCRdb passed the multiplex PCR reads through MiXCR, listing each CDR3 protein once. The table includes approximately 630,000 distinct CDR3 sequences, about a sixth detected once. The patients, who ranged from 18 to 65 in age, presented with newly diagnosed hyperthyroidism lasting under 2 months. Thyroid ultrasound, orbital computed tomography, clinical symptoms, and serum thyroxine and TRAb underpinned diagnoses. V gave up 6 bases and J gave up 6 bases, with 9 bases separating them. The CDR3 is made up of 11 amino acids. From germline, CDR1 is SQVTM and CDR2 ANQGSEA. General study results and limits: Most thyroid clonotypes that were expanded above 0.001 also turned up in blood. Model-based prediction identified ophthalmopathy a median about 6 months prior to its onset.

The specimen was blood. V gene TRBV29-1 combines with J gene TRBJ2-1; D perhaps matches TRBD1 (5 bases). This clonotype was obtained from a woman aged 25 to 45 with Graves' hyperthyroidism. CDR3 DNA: TGCAGCGTGGGGCTAGGCAATGAGCAGTTCTTC. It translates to CSVGLGNEQFF.